These 18 T cell receptor beta chains were sequenced from one sample in a study of blood T cell repertoires in COVID-19 (dated by TCRdb to 2018 to 2020). Library generation was performed with the immunoSEQ multiplex PCR assay. TCRdb holds this immuneACCESS table with in-frame rearrangements only. Some clones are missing; in checked studies, unresolved V genes explain under half, and the rest has no known cause. The table for this sample lists 200,000 to 250,000 clones; 75% to 90% of them were counted only once. Of the sample, over 4% falls within the top ten clones. Material: peripheral blood. The source of these receptors is a woman between 70 and 85 years old with COVID-19, enrolled during active disease.

The genes are TRBV10-3 and TRBJ2-3; possible D gene TRBD2, 6 bases. This CDR3 is built from 15 residues. The V gene's germline CDR1 is ENHRY and CDR2 SYGVKD. Deletions cut 4 bases from V and 1 base from J, with 12 bases between. The CDR3 DNA is TGTGCCATCAGTGTGGGTTCGGGGGGCACAGATACGCAGTATTTT. This gives the protein CAISVGSGGTDTQYF.

The chain employs TRBV28 and TRBJ1-1, with 10 bases lining up with TRBD1. Germline V gene sequence: CDR1 MDHEN, CDR2 SYDVKM. J lost 3 bases, V lost 5 bases, and 9 bases had no gene match. The CDR3 is made up of 16 amino acids. CDR3: CASSRIRTGGHTEAFF. CDR3 sequence (DNA): TGTGCCAGCAGTCGTATCCGGACAGGGGGGCACACTGAAGCTTTCTTT.

CDR3 DNA: TGCGCCAGCACGGAACGGGCGAACACCGGGGAGCTGTTTTTT. It codes for CASTERANTGELFF. The chain employs TRBV10-1 and TRBJ2-2; unclear D gene. Trimming pared 7 bases from V and 0 bases from J, leaving 9 bases between. The germline CDR1 and CDR2 sequences are WNHNN and SYGVQD (reference sequence). This CDR3 region has 14 residues.

The V call is TRBV7-2, the J call TRBJ1-1; tentatively, D is TRBD1 (5 bases). From germline, CDR1 is SGHTA and CDR2 FQGNSA. V gave up 5 bases and J gave up 7 bases, with 14 bases separating them. The CDR3 is made up of 13 amino acids. The CDR3 nucleotides are TGTGCCAGCAGCGCCTCAGGGCGAGTTGAAGCTTTCTTT. This translates into CASSASGRVEAFF.

The chain couples TRBV28 to TRBJ2-1; the D is unclear. The germline CDR1 and CDR2 sequences are MDHEN and SYDVKM. The V end was cut by 3 bases, the J end by 0 bases, with 6 bases between. The CDR3 runs to 14 residues. For the CDR3, the DNA is TGTGCCAGCAGTTTTGACAACTCCTACAATGAGCAGTTCTTC. Translating gives CASSFDNSYNEQFF.

This clone was observed once. The rearrangement links TRBV10-1 to TRBJ2-5; TRBD2 matches 10 bases. The ends lost 2 bases at V and 5 bases at J; junction bases unmatched: 8. Germline V gene sequence: CDR1 WNHNN, CDR2 SYGVQD (reference sequence). The CDR3 covers 16 residues. In DNA form, the CDR3 reads TGCGCCAGCAGTGAGGTCGCTAGCGGGAGTAGGGAGACCCAGTACTTC. Its translation: CASSEVASGSRETQYF.

This chain links TRBV12-5 with TRBJ1-1, with a possible D match to TRBD1 (6 bases). Trimming pared 1 base from V and 1 base from J, leaving 10 bases between. Germline V gives CDR1 LGHNT, CDR2 FRNRAP. This CDR3 is 15 amino acids long. This CDR3 is CASGLANRANTEAFF. The CDR3 DNA follows: TGTGCTAGTGGTTTGGCCAACAGGGCGAACACTGAAGCTTTCTTT.

This chain links TRBV6-6 with TRBJ2-3; 11 bases are a match to TRBD2. CDR1 MNHNY and CDR2 SVGAGI come from the germline V gene (reference sequence). Germline trimming cut 10 bases from V and 1 base from J; bases unmatched to any gene: 10. This CDR3 comprises 16 residues. The CDR3 sequence: CATSSSGRRGTDTQYF. In nucleotides, the CDR3 is TGTGCCACTAGTTCTAGCGGGAGGAGGGGCACAGATACGCAGTATTTT.

The CDR3 reads CASSGRTGYEQYF. In nucleotides, the CDR3 is TGTGCCAGCAGCGGCCGGACAGGGTACGAGCAGTACTTC. V and J are TRBV9 and TRBJ2-7; TRBD1 matches at 8 bases. The junction had 3 bases not matched to a gene; V was cut back by 3 bases and J by 4 bases. CDR3 length: 13 amino acids. Germline CDR1 reads SGDLS; CDR2 reads YYNGEE.

V usage is TRBV10-1 and J usage is TRBJ1-5; a possible D gene is TRBD1 (5 bases). Germline V lookup: CDR1 WNHNN, CDR2 SYGVQD (reference sequence). The CDR3 is 15 residues long. V was cut by 7 bases and J by 7 bases, with 20 bases left in between. CDR3 protein: CASTQEGQGGQPQHF. CDR3 DNA sequence: TGCGCCAGCACTCAAGAAGGGCAGGGAGGGCAGCCCCAGCATTTT.

The chain has TRBV5-8 and TRBJ1-1; D possibly corresponds to TRBD1 (6 bases). The germline gives CDR1 SGHTS, CDR2 YDEGEE. Deletions cut 4 bases from V and 3 bases from J, with 13 bases between. The CDR3 runs 14 residues. The CDR3 here is CASSRTGQYTEAFF. The CDR3 nucleotides read TGTGCCAGCAGCAGGACGGGACAATACACTGAAGCTTTCTTT.

The gene calls are TRBV9 and TRBJ1-2; the D gene is possibly TRBD1 (6 bases). The V gene's germline CDR1 is SGDLS and CDR2 YYNGEE. Deletions cut 0 bases from V and 5 bases from J, with 14 bases between. This CDR3 has 15 amino acids. This CDR3 reads CASSVEDSPLYGYTF. CDR3 coding DNA: TGTGCCAGCAGCGTAGAGGACAGCCCGCTATATGGCTACACCTTC.

The chain recombines TRBV29-1 with TRBJ2-1, with 7 bases lining up with TRBD2. V lost 3 bases and J lost 0; bases outside the gene matches: 11. The germline CDR1 and CDR2 sequences are SQVTM and ANQGSEA. The CDR3 length is 17 residues. CDR3 loop: CSVEGGLTKSSYNEQFF. In DNA form, the CDR3 reads TGCAGCGTTGAGGGGGGACTAACTAAGAGCTCCTACAATGAGCAGTTCTTC.

This clone was seen a handful of times. This specimen includes other DNA sequences encoding the same CDR3. The J gene is TRBJ1-3, the V gene TRBV5-1; no reliable D call. The CDR3 consists of 14 residues. Trimming took 0 bases from V and 1 from J, leaving 5 bases between them. The V gene's germline CDR1 is SGHRS and CDR2 YFSETQ. The DNA of the CDR3 is TGCGCCAGCAGCTTGGGACTGTCTGGAAACACCATATATTTT. As protein: CASSLGLSGNTIYF.

This chain links TRBV24-1 with TRBJ2-5; 7 nucleotides agree with TRBD1. The trim removed 4 bases at V and 1 base at J, leaving 5 bases unmatched. The CDR3 runs 15 residues. Germline CDR1 is KGHDR and CDR2 is SFDVKD. The CDR3 reads CATSEARQGQETQYF. CDR3 coding DNA: TGTGCCACCAGTGAGGCTAGACAGGGCCAAGAGACCCAGTACTTC.

This chain connects TRBV28 to TRBJ1-1, with D perhaps matching TRBD1 (6 bases). The CDR3 is made up of 12 amino acids. V lost 5 bases, J lost 6 bases, and 10 bases lay in between. Germline CDR1 and CDR2: MDHEN and SYDVKM. DNA of the CDR3: TGTGCCAGCAGTCTAGGACAGTCTGAAGCTTTCTTT. It encodes CASSLGQSEAFF. Variable domain in full (rest from reference TRBV28 and TRBJ1-1): DVKVTQSSRYLVKRTGEKVFLECVQDMDHENMFWYRQDPGLGLRLIYFSYDVKMKEKGDIPEGYSVSREKKERFSLILESASTNQTSMYLCASSLGQSEAFFGQGTRLTVV.

V and J are TRBV5-1 and TRBJ1-5; no clear D gene. The CDR3 is 15 amino acids. Between the trimmed V and J ends, which lost 0 bases and 7 bases, there was a span of 14 bases. Germline V gene sequence: CDR1 SGHRS, CDR2 YFSETQ. The CDR3 reads CASSLGGSGSQPQHF. CDR3 DNA sequence: TGCGCCAGCAGCTTGGGAGGGTCGGGTTCGCAGCCCCAGCATTTT.

The J gene is TRBJ1-5, the V gene TRBV11-2; perhaps TRBD1 as D (6 bases). CDR3 length equals 15 residues. Germline CDR1 and CDR2: SGHAT and FQNNGV. Deletions cut 2 bases from V and 2 bases from J, with 10 bases between. The CDR3 here is CASSLQGWGNQPQHF. DNA for the CDR3: TGTGCCAGCAGCTTACAGGGGTGGGGCAATCAGCCCCAGCATTTT.